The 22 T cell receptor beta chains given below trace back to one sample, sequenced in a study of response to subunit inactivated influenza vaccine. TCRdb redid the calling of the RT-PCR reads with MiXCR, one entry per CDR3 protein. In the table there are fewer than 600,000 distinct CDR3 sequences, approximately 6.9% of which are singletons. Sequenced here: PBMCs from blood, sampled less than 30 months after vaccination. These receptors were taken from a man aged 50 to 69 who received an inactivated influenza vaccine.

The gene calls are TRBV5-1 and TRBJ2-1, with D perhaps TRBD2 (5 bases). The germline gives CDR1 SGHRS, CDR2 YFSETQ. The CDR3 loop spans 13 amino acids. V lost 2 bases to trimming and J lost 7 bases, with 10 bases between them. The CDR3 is CASSFLPGNEQFF. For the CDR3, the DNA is TGCGCCAGCAGCTTTTTGCCGGGGAATGAGCAGTTCTTC. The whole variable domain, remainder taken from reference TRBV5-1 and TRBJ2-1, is KAGVTQTPRYLIKTRGQQVTLSCSPISGHRSVSWYQQTPGQGLQFLFEYFSETQRNKGNFPGRFSGRQFSNSRSEMNVSTLELGDSALYLCASSFLPGNEQFFGPGTRLTVL.

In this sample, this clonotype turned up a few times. CDR3 loop: CASSLEGLAGVAQYF. In DNA form, the CDR3 reads TGTGCCAGCAGCTTAGAGGGACTAGCGGGAGTCGCGCAGTACTTC. The chain joins TRBV11-2 to TRBJ2-5; the match to TRBD2 covers 14 bases. Germline loops: CDR1 SGHAT, CDR2 FQNNGV. The J segment lost 11 bases and the V segment lost 0 bases, leaving 5 bases of the junction unmatched. The CDR3 sequence is 15 residues long.

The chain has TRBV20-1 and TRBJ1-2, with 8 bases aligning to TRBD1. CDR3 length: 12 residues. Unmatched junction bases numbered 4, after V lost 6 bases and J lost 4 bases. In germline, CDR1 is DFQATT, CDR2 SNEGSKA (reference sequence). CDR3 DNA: TGCAGTGCCCTGGGGACAGGCTATGGCTACACCTTC. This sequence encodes CSALGTGYGYTF.

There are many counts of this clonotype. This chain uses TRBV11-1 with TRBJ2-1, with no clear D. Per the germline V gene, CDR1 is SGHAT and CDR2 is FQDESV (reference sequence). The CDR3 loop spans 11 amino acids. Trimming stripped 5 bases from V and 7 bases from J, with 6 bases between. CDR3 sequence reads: CASSTENEQFF. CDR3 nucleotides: TGTGCCAGCAGCACCGAGAATGAGCAGTTCTTC.

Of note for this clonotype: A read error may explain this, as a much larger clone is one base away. CDR3 loop: CASSLVPSGGTDTQYF. The CDR3 nucleotides read TGTGCCAGCAGCTTAGTGCCTAGCGGGGGCACAGATACGCAGTATTTT. The chain combines TRBV7-2 with TRBJ2-3; 9 nucleotides match TRBD2. Germline CDR1 is SGHTA and CDR2 is FQGNSA. The CDR3 is made up of 16 amino acids. V was pared by 1 base and J by 1 base, with 3 bases of the junction left unmatched. Full variable domain (remainder filled in from reference TRBV7-2 and TRBJ2-3): GAGVSQSPSNKVTEKGKDVELRCDPISGHTALYWYRQSLGQGLEFLIYFQGNSAPDKSGLPSDRFSAERTGGSVSTLTIQRTQQEDSAVYLCASSLVPSGGTDTQYFGPGTRLTVL.

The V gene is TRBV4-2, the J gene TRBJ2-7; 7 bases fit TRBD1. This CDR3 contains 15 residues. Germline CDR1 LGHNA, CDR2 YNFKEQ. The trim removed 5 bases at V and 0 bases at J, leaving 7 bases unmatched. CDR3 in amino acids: CASSKGTASSYEQYF. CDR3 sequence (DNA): TGTGCCAGCAGCAAAGGGACAGCCTCCTCCTACGAGCAGTACTTC.

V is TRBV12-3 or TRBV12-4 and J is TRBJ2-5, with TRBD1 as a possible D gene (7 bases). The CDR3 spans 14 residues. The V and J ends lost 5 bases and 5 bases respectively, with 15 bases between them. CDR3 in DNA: TGTGCCAGCAGTCTATCAGGGGGGTCGGAGACCCAGTACTTC. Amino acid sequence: CASSLSGGSETQYF.

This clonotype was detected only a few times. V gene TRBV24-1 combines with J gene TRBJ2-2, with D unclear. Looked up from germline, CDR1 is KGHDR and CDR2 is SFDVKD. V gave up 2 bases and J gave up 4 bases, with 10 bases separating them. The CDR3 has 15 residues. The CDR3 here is CATSDSRVTTGELFF. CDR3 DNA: TGTGCCACCAGTGATTCTAGGGTCACCACCGGGGAGCTGTTTTTT.

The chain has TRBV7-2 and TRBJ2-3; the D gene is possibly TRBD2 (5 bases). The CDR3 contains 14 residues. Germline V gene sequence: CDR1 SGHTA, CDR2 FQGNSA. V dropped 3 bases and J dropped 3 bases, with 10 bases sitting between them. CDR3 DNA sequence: TGTGCCAGCAGCTTGGCTAGCTTAACAGATACGCAGTATTTT. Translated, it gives CASSLASLTDTQYF. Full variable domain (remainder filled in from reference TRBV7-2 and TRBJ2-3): GAGVSQSPSNKVTEKGKDVELRCDPISGHTALYWYRQSLGQGLEFLIYFQGNSAPDKSGLPSDRFSAERTGGSVSTLTIQRTQQEDSAVYLCASSLASLTDTQYFGPGTRLTVL.

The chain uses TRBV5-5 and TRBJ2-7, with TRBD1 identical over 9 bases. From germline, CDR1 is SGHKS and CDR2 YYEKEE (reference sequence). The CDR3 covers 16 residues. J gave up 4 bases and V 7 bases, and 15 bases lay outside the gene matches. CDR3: CASCQQPGQGLYEQYF. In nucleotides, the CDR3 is TGTGCCAGCTGCCAACAACCGGGACAGGGCTTGTACGAGCAGTACTTC.

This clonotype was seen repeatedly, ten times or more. The CDR3 loop reads CAISGDGKNIQYF. In DNA form, the CDR3 reads TGTGCCATCAGTGGAGACGGCAAAAACATTCAGTACTTC. The chain links TRBV10-3 to TRBJ2-4; D is ambiguous. The CDR3 extends over 13 amino acids. Trimming shortened V by 4 bases and J by 3 bases, and 7 bases separated the two germline ends. The germline gives CDR1 ENHRY, CDR2 SYGVKD.

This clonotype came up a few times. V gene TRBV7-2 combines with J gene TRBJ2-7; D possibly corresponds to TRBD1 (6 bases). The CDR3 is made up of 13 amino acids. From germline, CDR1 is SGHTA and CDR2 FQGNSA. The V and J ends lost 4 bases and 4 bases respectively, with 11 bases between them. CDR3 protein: CASSSRTVYEQYF. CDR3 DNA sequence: TGTGCCAGCAGCTCCCGGACAGTTTACGAGCAGTACTTC.

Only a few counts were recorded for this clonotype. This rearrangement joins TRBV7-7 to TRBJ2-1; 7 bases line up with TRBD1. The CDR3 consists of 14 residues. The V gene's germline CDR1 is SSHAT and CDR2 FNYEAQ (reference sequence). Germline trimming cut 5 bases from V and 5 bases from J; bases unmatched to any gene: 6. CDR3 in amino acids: CASSPGTDHNEQFF. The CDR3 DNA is TGTGCCAGCAGCCCCGGGACAGATCACAATGAGCAGTTCTTC.

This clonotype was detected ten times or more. The CDR3 sequence: CASSYLGAGAYEQYF. The CDR3 coding sequence is TGTGCCAGCAGCTACCTCGGAGCAGGAGCCTACGAGCAGTACTTC. V and J are TRBV27 and TRBJ2-7; D ambiguous. The V and J ends lost 6 bases and 2 bases respectively, with 17 bases between them. The V gene's germline CDR1 is MNHEY and CDR2 SMNVEV (reference sequence). The CDR3 runs 15 residues.

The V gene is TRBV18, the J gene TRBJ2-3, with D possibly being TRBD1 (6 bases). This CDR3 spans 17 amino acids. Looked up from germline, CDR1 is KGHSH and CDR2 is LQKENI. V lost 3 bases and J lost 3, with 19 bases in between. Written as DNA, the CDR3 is TGTGCCAGCTCACCTATTCTTACAGGGCTAGGGACAGATACGCAGTATTTT. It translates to CASSPILTGLGTDTQYF.

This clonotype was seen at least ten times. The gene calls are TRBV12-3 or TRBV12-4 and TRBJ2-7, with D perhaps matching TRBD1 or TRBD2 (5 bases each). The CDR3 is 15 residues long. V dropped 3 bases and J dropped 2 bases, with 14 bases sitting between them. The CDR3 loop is CASSFRGEPPYEQYF. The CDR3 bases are TGTGCCAGCAGTTTTAGGGGAGAACCCCCCTACGAGCAGTACTTC.

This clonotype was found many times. The CDR3 protein is CSVSGQSYNEQFF. The DNA for the CDR3 is TGCAGCGTCTCCGGACAGAGCTACAATGAGCAGTTCTTC. The rearrangement links TRBV29-1 to TRBJ2-1; D is perhaps TRBD1 (6 bases). V was pared by 6 bases and J by 3 bases, with 12 bases between. Per germline, CDR1 SQVTM and CDR2 ANQGSEA. This CDR3 spans 13 amino acids.

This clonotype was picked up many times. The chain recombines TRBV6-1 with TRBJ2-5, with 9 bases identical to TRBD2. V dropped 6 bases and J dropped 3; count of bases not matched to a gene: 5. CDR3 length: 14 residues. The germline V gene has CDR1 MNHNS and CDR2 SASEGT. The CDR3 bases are TGTGCCAGCAGGTCTAGCGGGATCGAAGAGACCCAGTACTTC. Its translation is CASRSSGIEETQYF.

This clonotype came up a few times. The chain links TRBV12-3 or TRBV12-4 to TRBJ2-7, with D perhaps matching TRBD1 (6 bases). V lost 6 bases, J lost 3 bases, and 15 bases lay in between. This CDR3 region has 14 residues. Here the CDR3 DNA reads TGTGCCAGCAGCGGACAGCCGGGAAACTACGAGCAGTACTTC. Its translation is CASSGQPGNYEQYF.

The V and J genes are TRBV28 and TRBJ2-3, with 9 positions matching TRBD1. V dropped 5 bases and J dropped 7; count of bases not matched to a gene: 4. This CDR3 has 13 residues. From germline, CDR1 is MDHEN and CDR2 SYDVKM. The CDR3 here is CASSEQGAYTQYF. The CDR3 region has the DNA TGTGCCAGCAGTGAACAGGGGGCTTATACGCAGTATTTT. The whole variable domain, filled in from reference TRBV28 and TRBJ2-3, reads DVKVTQSSRYLVKRTGEKVFLECVQDMDHENMFWYRQDPGLGLRLIYFSYDVKMKEKGDIPEGYSVSREKKERFSLILESASTNQTSMYLCASSEQGAYTQYFGPGTRLTVL.

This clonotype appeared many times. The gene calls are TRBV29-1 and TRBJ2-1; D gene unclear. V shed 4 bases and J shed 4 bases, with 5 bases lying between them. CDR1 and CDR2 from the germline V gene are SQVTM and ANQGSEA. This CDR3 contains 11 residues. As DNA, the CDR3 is TGCAGCGTTGGATATTACAATGAGCAGTTCTTC. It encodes CSVGYYNEQFF.

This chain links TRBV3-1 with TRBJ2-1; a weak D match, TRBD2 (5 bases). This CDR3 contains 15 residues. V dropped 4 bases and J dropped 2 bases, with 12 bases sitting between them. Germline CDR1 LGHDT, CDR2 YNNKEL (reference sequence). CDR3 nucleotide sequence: TGTGCCAGCAGCCTCGGGGATGGGGCCTACAATGAGCAGTTCTTC. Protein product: CASSLGDGAYNEQFF.